This TCR beta chain was obtained from a study of monozygotic twins with inflammatory bowel disease. TCRdb reprocessed the 5' RACE reads; each CDR3 protein has one entry and no DNA is given. The listing records approximately 420,000 distinct CDR3 sequences. Germline CDR1 reads SGHRS; CDR2 reads YFSETQ. This CDR3 spans 12 amino acids. The genes are TRBV5-1 and TRBJ2-3. Sequencing was performed on blood. The receptor comes from a human donor with ulcerative colitis or Crohn's disease, or a healthy co-twin of an affected twin (not recorded which). CDR3 amino acids: CASSPDGGTQYF.